The clone carrying this T cell receptor (beta chain) appeared once. Its antigen is unidentified. The CDR3 loop spans 13 amino acids. The germline V and J ends were trimmed by 3 bases and 0 bases, with 6 bases remaining between them. Germline CDR1 LNHDA, CDR2 SQIVND (reference sequence). The data belong to a study of cytomegalovirus exposure and HLA in healthy donors. Study-wide points: Immune exposure data for these donors was limited to CMV serostatus. Later analysis demonstrated an association between a missense DCLRE1C variant and TCR beta V- and J-gene trimming. TCR beta chains numbering some 160 were designated cytomegalovirus-associated.

Researchers ran the PCR with 60 Vbeta and 13 Jbeta primers. This table comes from immunoSEQ multiplex PCR, and its TCRdb copy is limited to in-frame clones, with some not included. This table has approximately 120,000 clones, about three quarters appearing once. This chain connects TRBV19 to TRBJ2-7; D not resolved. The sequence was obtained from a man in his thirties or forties in good health and CMV-seronegative. The specimen was PBMCs. CDR3 region: CASSIESSYEQYF. The CDR3 nucleotides are TGTGCCAGTAGTATCGAGTCCTCCTACGAGCAGTACTTC.